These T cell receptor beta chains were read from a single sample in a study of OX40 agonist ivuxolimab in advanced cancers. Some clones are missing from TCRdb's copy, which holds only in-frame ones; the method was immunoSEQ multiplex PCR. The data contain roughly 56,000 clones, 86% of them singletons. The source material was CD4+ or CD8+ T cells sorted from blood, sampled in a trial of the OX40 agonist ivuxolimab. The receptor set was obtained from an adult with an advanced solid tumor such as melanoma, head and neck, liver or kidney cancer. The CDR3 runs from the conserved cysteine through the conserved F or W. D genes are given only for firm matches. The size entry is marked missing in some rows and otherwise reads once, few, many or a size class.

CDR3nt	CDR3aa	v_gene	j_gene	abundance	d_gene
TGTGCCAGCAGTTTACTCCTGGGACAGGGAATACGGGGCTACACCTTC	CASSLLLGQGIRGYTF	TRBV28	TRBJ1-2	.	TRBD1
TGCGCCAGCAGCCAAGAGGACGGGACAAAAAACATTCAGTACTTC	CASSQEDGTKNIQYF	TRBV4-3	TRBJ2-4	.	.
TGTGCCAGCAGCTTAGGGGCAGGGAGGAAGTTCTTC	CASSLGAGRKFF	TRBV7-2	TRBJ2-1	few	.
TGTGCCAGCAGCCAAGAATACGAGCAGTACTTC	CASSQEYEQYF	TRBV4-2	TRBJ2-7	.	.
TGTGCCAGCAGCTTGGGAGGGACAGGAAACGATGGCTACACCTTC	CASSLGGTGNDGYTF	TRBV5-6	TRBJ1-2	.	TRBD1
TGTGCCAGTAGTATAGTGGCAGGGATGGCCACTGAAGCTTTCTTT	CASSIVAGMATEAFF	TRBV19	TRBJ1-1	.	.
TGTGCCAGCAGCTTTGGGCAGGCCGAGCAGTACTTC	CASSFGQAEQYF	TRBV7-8	TRBJ2-7	.	.
TGTGCCAGCAGGACAGGGGGCACGTACGAGCAGTACTTC	CASRTGGTYEQYF	TRBV28	TRBJ2-7	once	TRBD1
TGTGCCAGCTCACCACCGACGGGGGGCGTGGGGACTGAAGCTTTCTTT	CASSPPTGGVGTEAFF	TRBV18	TRBJ1-1	.	.
TGTGCCAGTAGTACCCACGTGGAGTCCTACAATGAGCAGTTCTTC	CASSTHVESYNEQFF	TRBV19	TRBJ2-1	medium-sized	.
TGTGCCAGCAGCCTCGAACGGGCGCAGTATTTT	CASSLERAQYF	TRBV7-2	TRBJ2-3	once	.
TGCGCCAGCAGCCAAGTGTACAGTTACCAAGAGACCCAGTACTTC	CASSQVYSYQETQYF	TRBV4-1	TRBJ2-5	.	.
TGTGCCAGCTCACCGGAAAGCAATCAGCCCCAGCATTTT	CASSPESNQPQHF	TRBV18	TRBJ1-5	.	.
TGTGCCAGCGGGAGGGGGGAGACAGGGGCGAAATACGAGCAGTACTTC	CASGRGETGAKYEQYF	TRBV28	TRBJ2-7	.	.
TGTGCCAGCAGCTTAGCAGTCAGGGAAAAACTGTTTTTT	CASSLAVREKLFF	TRBV7-9	TRBJ1-4	.	.
TGTGCCAGCAGCCCACGGACAGCAACTAATGAAAAACTGTTTTTT	CASSPRTATNEKLFF	TRBV11-3	TRBJ1-4	.	.
TGTGCCAGCAGTTACCACGCGGGGGTAGAGACCCAGTACTTC	CASSYHAGVETQYF	TRBV6-5	TRBJ2-5	once	TRBD2
TGTGCCAGCAGCCAATCCGGGACGGCGGTGGCGAGCGCTGAAGCTTTCTTT	CASSQSGTAVASAEAFF	TRBV4-2	TRBJ1-1	.	.
TGTGCCAGCAGTTCAAGCGGGGGGACGGGAGAGACCCAGTACTTC	CASSSSGGTGETQYF	TRBV6-5	TRBJ2-5	.	TRBD2
TGTGCCAGCAGCTTAGGATTGATTAGGGGGGGTGATGAGCAGTTCTTC	CASSLGLIRGGDEQFF	TRBV7-9	TRBJ2-1	.	.
TGTGCCAGCAGCTTTGGACGGGGCTACACCTTC	CASSFGRGYTF	TRBV11-2	TRBJ1-2	once	.
TGTGCCAGCAGCCGGGACTATGGCTACACCTTC	CASSRDYGYTF	TRBV16	TRBJ1-2	.	.
TGTGCCAGCAGCGTAGGCGGGGCCCTGATGAACACCGGGGAGCTGTTTTTT	CASSVGGALMNTGELFF	TRBV9	TRBJ2-2	few	.
TGTGCTAGTGGTGGGACGGGGGACTACGAGCAGTACTTC	CASGGTGDYEQYF	TRBV12-5	TRBJ2-7	few	.
TGCGCCAGCAGCTGGGGACTAGTCATCGGCCGCGGGGAGCTGTTTTTT	CASSWGLVIGRGELFF	TRBV5-1	TRBJ2-2	.	TRBD2